This T cell receptor beta chain came from a study of blood T cell repertoires in COVID-19. Study information: COVID-19 samples collected from the United States, Italy and Spain covered acute and convalescent phases. T cells, B-cell-depleted T cells, or PBMCs supplied cDNA or gDNA.

This CDR3 contains 16 residues. CDR1 and CDR2 (germline): LNHDA, SQIVND (reference sequence). J lost 3 bases, V lost 5 bases, and 9 bases had no gene match. In the original processing: By means of reference gene primer amplification, nucleated cell counts were estimated. The repertoire was sequenced with immunoSEQ multiplex PCR; TCRdb's copy has only in-frame clones and lacks some. V and J calls and clone size are given by that table; D and trimming were obtained from the DNA. The table shows about 380,000 clones, with 85% occurring only once. The TCR comes from a woman aged 18-29 years with acute or convalescent COVID-19. The specimen sequenced was peripheral blood. The rearrangement joins TRBV19 to TRBJ2-2, with TRBD2 matching over 7 bases. CDR3 in DNA: TGTGCCAGTAGTGACCGGGACTACCCATACACCGGGGAGCTGTTTTTT. It translates to CASSDRDYPYTGELFF.